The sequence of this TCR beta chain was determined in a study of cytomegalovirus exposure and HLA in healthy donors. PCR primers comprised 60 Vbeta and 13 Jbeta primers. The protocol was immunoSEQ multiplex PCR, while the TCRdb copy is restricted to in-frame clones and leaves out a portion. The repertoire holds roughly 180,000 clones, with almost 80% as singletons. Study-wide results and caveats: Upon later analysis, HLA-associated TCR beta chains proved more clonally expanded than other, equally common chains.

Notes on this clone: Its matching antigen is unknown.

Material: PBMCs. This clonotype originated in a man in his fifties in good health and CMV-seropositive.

The CDR3 loop reads CASSVDRSNQPQHF. The CDR3 bases are TGTGCCAGCAGTGTCGACAGGAGCAATCAGCCCCAGCATTTT. The chain links TRBV6-1 to TRBJ1-5, with D perhaps matching TRBD1 (6 bases). Germline loops: CDR1 MNHNS, CDR2 SASEGT. The CDR3 covers 14 residues. V was trimmed by 4 bases and J by 1 base, leaving 8 bases between them.